Listed here is a single T cell receptor beta chain. What it recognizes is unknown. This entry belongs to a study of T cell clusters in autoimmune cytopenias. Study-level findings and limits: TRB repertoire shifts in secondary cytopenia and chronic lymphocytic leukemia mostly reflected lymphoma, not autoimmunity.

Tens of thousands of genome equivalents of blood DNA were amplified for TRB. This CDR3 is built from 15 residues. Germline values: CDR1 SGHNT, CDR2 YENEEA. TRB rearrangements were amplified by touch-down multiplex PCR with mixed TRB-A/B primers. From its re-call of the multiplex PCR reads, TCRdb lists each CDR3 protein once, without DNA. In all, the sample yields over 5,000 distinct CDR3 sequences. The same sample was also studied in work on T cell repertoires in aging, cancer and after chemotherapy.

Input material: peripheral blood. This TCR came from a human donor in good health. This chain joins TRBV11-3 and TRBJ2-2; the D call from TCRdb, TRBD2, cannot be confirmed without DNA. CDR3 amino acids: CASSLDGLRTGELFF.